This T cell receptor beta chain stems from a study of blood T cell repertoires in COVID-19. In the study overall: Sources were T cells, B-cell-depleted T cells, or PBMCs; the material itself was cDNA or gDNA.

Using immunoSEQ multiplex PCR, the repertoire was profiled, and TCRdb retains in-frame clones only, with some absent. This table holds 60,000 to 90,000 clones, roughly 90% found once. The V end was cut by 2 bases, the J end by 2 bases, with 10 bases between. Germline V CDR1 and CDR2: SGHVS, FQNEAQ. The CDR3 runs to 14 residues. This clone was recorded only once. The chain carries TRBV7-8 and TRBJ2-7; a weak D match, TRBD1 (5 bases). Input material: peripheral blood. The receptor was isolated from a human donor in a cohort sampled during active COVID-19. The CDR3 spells CASSLLQAPYEQYF. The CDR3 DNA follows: TGTGCCAGCAGCTTACTACAGGCGCCCTACGAGCAGTACTTC. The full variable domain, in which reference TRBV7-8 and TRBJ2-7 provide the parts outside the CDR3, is GAGVSQSPRYKVAKRGQDVALRCDPISGHVSLFWYQQALGQGPEFLTYFQNEAQLDKSGLPSDRFFAERPEGSVSTLKIQRTQQEDSAVYLCASSLLQAPYEQYFGPGTRLTVT.